What follows are 20 T cell receptor beta chains derived from one specimen sequenced in a study of OX40 agonist ivuxolimab in advanced cancers. Only in-frame clones appear in the TCRdb table, and some are missing; sequencing was by immunoSEQ multiplex PCR. The data contain around 58,000 clones, about 86% of them singletons. This material consisted of CD4+ or CD8+ T cells sorted from blood, taken in a trial of the OX40 agonist ivuxolimab. The receptors originated from an adult with an advanced solid tumor such as melanoma, head and neck, liver or kidney cancer.

This clone was detected ten times or more. The genes are TRBV15 and TRBJ1-5; D remains ambiguous. Looked up from germline, CDR1 is LNHNV and CDR2 is YYDKDF (reference sequence). V lost 4 bases to trimming and J lost 7 bases, with 14 bases between them. This CDR3 region has 14 residues. The CDR3 spells CATSKEDTGQPQHF. As DNA, the CDR3 is TGTGCCACCAGCAAGGAAGATACGGGGCAGCCCCAGCATTTT.

The J gene is TRBJ1-2, the V gene TRBV5-1, with D perhaps matching TRBD1 (5 bases). The V end lost 4 bases, the J end lost 8 bases, and 18 bases lay between the germline ends. This CDR3 has 14 amino acids. The germline gives CDR1 SGHRS, CDR2 YFSETQ. The DNA for the CDR3 is TGCGCCAGCAGCGAATTGGGACCCACGGGGGGCTACACCTTC. As protein: CASSELGPTGGYTF.

The rearrangement uses TRBV11-2 and TRBJ2-1; D perhaps matches TRBD2 (6 bases). The CDR3 totals 17 residues. V was clipped by 1 base and J by 8 bases, with 21 bases between them. Germline-derived CDR1 and CDR2 are SGHAT and FQNNGV. Written as DNA, the CDR3 is TGTGCCAGCAGCTTAGCGGGGAGGCTAGGGCTCGGGGATGAGCAGTTCTTC. This gives the protein CASSLAGRLGLGDEQFF.

V is TRBV19 and J is TRBJ2-7; D remains ambiguous. The CDR3 runs to 14 residues. Trimming removed 5 bases from V and 0 bases from J, with 11 bases in between. The germline CDR1 and CDR2 sequences are LNHDA and SQIVND (reference sequence). DNA for the CDR3: TGTGCCAGTAGTTACGCCGAGAGCTCCTACGAGCAGTACTTC. Translation gives CASSYAESSYEQYF.

V is TRBV4-3 and J is TRBJ1-1; D call uncertain. The CDR3 length is 16 residues. In germline, CDR1 is LGHNA, CDR2 YSLEER. V was cut by 4 bases and J by 0 bases, with 15 bases left in between. CDR3 sequence reads: CASSPQLIVVNTEAFF. In DNA form, the CDR3 reads TGCGCCAGCAGCCCCCAATTGATAGTCGTGAACACTGAAGCTTTCTTT.

The rearrangement uses TRBV25-1 and TRBJ1-2, with unresolved D. Trimming left V 6 bases short and J 10 bases short, with 12 bases between. The CDR3 is made up of 11 amino acids. Per the germline V gene, CDR1 is MGHDK and CDR2 is SYGVNS. The CDR3 here is CASSAMDYYTF. The CDR3 coding sequence is TGTGCCAGCAGCGCAATGGATTACTACACCTTC.

The chain couples TRBV11-2 to TRBJ2-1; 7 positions match TRBD1. The junction had 5 bases not matched to a gene; V was cut back by 4 bases and J by 5 bases. Looked up from germline, CDR1 is SGHAT and CDR2 is FQNNGV. The CDR3 extends over 14 amino acids. For the CDR3, the DNA is TGTGCCAGCAGCTACGGGACAGTTGACAATGAGCAGTTCTTC. This translates into CASSYGTVDNEQFF.

This clone came up once. J is TRBJ1-5 and V is TRBV6-5, with D hard to call. The CDR3 covers 11 residues. From germline, CDR1 is MNHEY and CDR2 SVGAGI. The V end lost 10 bases, the J end lost 9 bases, and 13 bases lay between the germline ends. The CDR3 region is CATLGSGPQHF. The CDR3 DNA is TGTGCCACCCTCGGGAGCGGGCCCCAGCATTTT.

This chain joins TRBV7-9 and TRBJ1-4; TRBD1 matches at 8 bases. V trimming: 5 bases; J trimming: 7 bases; junction bases outside the gene matches: 12. The CDR3 has 16 residues. The V gene's germline CDR1 is SEHNR and CDR2 FQNEAQ (reference sequence). The CDR3, as DNA: TGTGCCAGCAGCCACATGGACAGGGACGGAGGTGAAAAACTGTTTTTT. This translates into CASSHMDRDGGEKLFF.

CDR3 protein: CASSQGGNTYEQYF. DNA for the CDR3: TGTGCCAGCAGTCAGGGGGGAAACACCTACGAGCAGTACTTC. The chain employs TRBV9 and TRBJ2-7; D possibly corresponds to TRBD1 (7 bases). Between the trimmed V and J ends, which lost 5 bases and 2 bases, there was a span of 14 bases. From germline, CDR1 is SGDLS and CDR2 YYNGEE. CDR3 length equals 14 residues.

The chain recombines TRBV28 with TRBJ2-7; 10 bases map to TRBD1. CDR3 length: 15 amino acids. V lost 1 base and J lost 2; bases outside the gene matches: 2. Germline CDR1 reads MDHEN; CDR2 reads SYDVKM. The CDR3 protein is CASSLLDRGTYEQYF. Written as DNA, the CDR3 is TGTGCCAGCAGTTTATTGGACAGGGGGACCTACGAGCAGTACTTC.

The chain recombines TRBV6-6 with TRBJ1-1; D is unclear. Germline CDR1 and CDR2: MNHNY and SVGAGI (reference sequence). Trimming stripped 0 bases from V and 7 bases from J, with 15 bases between. This CDR3 contains 15 residues. CDR3 in DNA: TGTGCCAGCAGTTACTCGATCTATGCGGACCTTGAAGCTTTCTTT. It specifies CASSYSIYADLEAFF.

The genes are TRBV28 and TRBJ2-1; D may match TRBD1 or TRBD2 (5 bases each). This CDR3 region has 15 residues. CDR1 MDHEN and CDR2 SYDVKM come from the germline V gene. Deletions cut 2 bases from V and 4 bases from J, with 12 bases between. The CDR3 DNA reads as TGTGCCAGCAGTTTAAACCCGGGGACGTACAATGAGCAGTTCTTC. Protein: CASSLNPGTYNEQFF.

The chain couples TRBV19 to TRBJ1-2; D call uncertain. Germline CDR1 and CDR2: LNHDA and SQIVND (reference sequence). Trimming cost V 3 bases and J 2 bases, with 4 bases left between them. CDR3 length equals 12 residues. CDR3 DNA sequence: TGTGCCAGTAGTATCCTGAACTATGGCTACACCTTC. This translates into CASSILNYGYTF.

V gene TRBV5-6 combines with J gene TRBJ2-2; TRBD1 matches at 10 bases. This CDR3 spans 15 amino acids. CDR1 SGHDT and CDR2 YYEEEE come from the germline V gene. After removal of 1 base from V and 6 bases from J, the junction contained 3 bases not matched to a gene. The CDR3 spells CASSLSDRGPGELFF. The CDR3 nucleotides read TGTGCCAGCAGCTTGTCAGACAGGGGGCCCGGGGAGCTGTTTTTT.

This chain connects TRBV28 to TRBJ2-5; D is perhaps TRBD2 (5 bases). The CDR3 runs to 14 residues. Germline CDR1 MDHEN, CDR2 SYDVKM. Trimming cost V 5 bases and J 7 bases, with 17 bases left between them. CDR3 loop: CASSIRDNGVTQYF. The CDR3 nucleotides read TGTGCCAGCAGTATCCGGGATAACGGGGTGACCCAGTACTTC.

The rearrangement uses TRBV5-1 and TRBJ2-2; D is uncertain. Germline V lookup: CDR1 SGHRS, CDR2 YFSETQ. The CDR3 contains 15 residues. Trimming shortened V by 0 bases and J by 6 bases, and 12 bases separated the two germline ends. The CDR3 protein is CASSLVVPGAGELFF. The CDR3 nucleotides are TGCGCCAGCAGCTTGGTAGTGCCCGGCGCCGGGGAGCTGTTTTTT.

This chain joins TRBV5-4 and TRBJ2-6; no clear D gene. This CDR3 spans 14 amino acids. Looked up from germline, CDR1 is SGHNT and CDR2 is YYREEE (reference sequence). V lost 2 bases to trimming and J lost 0 bases, with 3 bases between them. The CDR3 spells CASSFLSGANVLTF. The DNA of the CDR3 is TGTGCCAGCAGCTTCCTCTCTGGGGCCAACGTCCTGACTTTC.

The chain is built from TRBV7-2 and TRBJ2-7; D possibly corresponds to TRBD1 (5 bases). This CDR3 region has 14 residues. Trimming removed 0 bases from V and 5 bases from J, with 11 bases in between. Germline lookup yields CDR1 SGHTA and CDR2 FQGNSA. Here the CDR3 DNA reads TGTGCCAGCAGCTTAGCACAGACAGTCCACGAGCAGTACTTC. Protein sequence: CASSLAQTVHEQYF.

This chain uses TRBV2 with TRBJ1-2; perhaps TRBD1 as D (5 bases). Trimming took off 7 bases at V and 10 bases at J, with 19 bases between the two ends. There are 13 residues in the CDR3. Germline V gene lookup returns CDR1 SNHLY and CDR2 FYNNEI. The CDR3, as DNA: TGTGCCAGCACCACAAGCTGGGAGGGGAACTACACCTTC. Its protein is CASTTSWEGNYTF. The whole variable domain, filled in from reference TRBV2 and TRBJ1-2, reads EPEVTQTPSHQVTQMGQEVILRCVPISNHLYFYWYRQILGQKVEFLVSFYNNEISEKSEIFDDQFSVERPDGSNFTLKIRSTKLEDSAMYFCASTTSWEGNYTFGSGTRLTVV.